Below are 24 T cell receptor beta chains sequenced from a single sample in a study of circulating tumor DNA in untreated peripheral T-cell lymphoma. The table came from immunoSEQ multiplex PCR; TCRdb's copy has only in-frame clones and leaves some out. This sample carries around 1,900 clones, over 75% of them seen once, and the ten largest clones take approximately 26%. Sequencing was done on a sample of cell-free DNA from blood serum. Every receptor here comes from a human donor with peripheral T-cell lymphoma.

V gene TRBV27 combines with J gene TRBJ1-5; weak D call: TRBD1 (5 bases). Germline assignment: CDR1 MNHEY and CDR2 SMNVEV (reference sequence). Trimming left V 6 bases short and J 0 bases short, with 9 bases between. The CDR3 is 14 residues long. CDR3 nucleotides: TGTGCCAGCAGCCCCAGGGATAGCAATCAGCCCCAGCATTTT. The encoded protein is CASSPRDSNQPQHF.

This sequence joins TRBV6-1 and TRBJ2-5; D may be TRBD2 (6 bases). The V gene's germline CDR1 is MNHNS and CDR2 SASEGT. The CDR3 contains 15 residues. V lost 7 bases and J lost 5, with 20 bases in between. The DNA for the CDR3 is TGTGCCAGCACCGTACAGGACATCGGAGGGGAGACCCAGTACTTC. Its translation is CASTVQDIGGETQYF.

This rearrangement joins TRBV18 to TRBJ1-2; D might be TRBD1 (5 bases). Germline lookup yields CDR1 KGHSH and CDR2 LQKENI. CDR3 length: 15 amino acids. The germline V and J ends were trimmed by 5 bases and 2 bases, with 15 bases remaining between them. CDR3 amino acids: CASSSTVDLNYGYTF. In DNA form, the CDR3 reads TGTGCCAGCTCATCGACAGTGGATCTAAACTATGGCTACACCTTC.

V and J are TRBV27 and TRBJ1-2; D unresolved. This CDR3 has 13 residues. Germline V gene sequence: CDR1 MNHEY, CDR2 SMNVEV (reference sequence). The ends were cut back, 3 bases at V and 6 bases at J, with 11 bases in the middle. CDR3 coding DNA: TGTGCCAGCAGTTTGAAGGCCCAGGATGGCTACACCTTC. It specifies CASSLKAQDGYTF.

The chain uses TRBV28 and TRBJ1-1; D call uncertain. Trimming shortened V by 7 bases and J by 4 bases, and 16 bases separated the two germline ends. Germline-derived CDR1 and CDR2 are MDHEN and SYDVKM. The CDR3 loop spans 14 amino acids. The CDR3 region has the DNA TGTGCCAGCACCCCCTCTTCATCGAGCACTGAAGCTTTCTTT. Protein product: CASTPSSSSTEAFF.

The chain links TRBV5-4 to TRBJ2-1; 11 nucleotides line up with TRBD2. V gave up 1 base and J gave up 7 bases; unmatched junction bases: 4. The CDR3 totals 15 residues. The germline CDR1 and CDR2 sequences are SGHNT and YYREEE (reference sequence). DNA for the CDR3: TGTGCCAGCAGCTTGATAGTAGCGGGAGGGAATGAGCAGTTCTTC. It encodes CASSLIVAGGNEQFF.

The rearrangement joins TRBV4-1 to TRBJ2-7, with D perhaps matching TRBD1 (6 bases). This CDR3 region has 15 residues. V lost 0 bases, J lost 4 bases, and 13 bases lay in between. Germline assignment: CDR1 MGHRA and CDR2 YSYEKL. CDR3 protein: CASSQDSQGWYEQYF. In DNA, the CDR3 is TGCGCCAGCAGCCAAGATTCACAGGGTTGGTACGAGCAGTACTTC.

The chain combines TRBV30 with TRBJ1-2, with D uncertain. CDR1 is GTSNPN, CDR2 SVGIG, per germline (reference sequence). The CDR3 sequence is 13 residues long. V was pared by 3 bases and J by 8 bases, with 16 bases between. CDR3 residues: CAWREREMGGYTF. The CDR3 region has the DNA TGTGCCTGGAGGGAGAGGGAGATGGGAGGCTACACCTTC.

This clone was seen only once. The chain combines TRBV4-2 with TRBJ2-3; 8 bases map to TRBD2. The germline CDR1 and CDR2 sequences are LGHNA and YNFKEQ. The CDR3 is 15 residues long. Trimming removed 4 bases from V and 5 bases from J; junction bases left unmatched: 8. The CDR3 coding sequence is TGTGCCAGCAGCCCTTTATCGACTAGCGTAGATACGCAGTATTTT. Protein product: CASSPLSTSVDTQYF.

This chain links TRBV11-3 with TRBJ2-7, with D unclear. Trimming cost V 5 bases and J 7 bases, with 15 bases left between them. The CDR3 has 13 amino acids. Germline V gene lookup returns CDR1 SGHNT and CDR2 YENEEA. CDR3 sequence reads: CASSVVSTSEQYF. CDR3 in DNA: TGTGCCAGCAGCGTAGTAAGCACGTCGGAGCAGTACTTC.

V usage is TRBV28 and J usage is TRBJ2-7; 8 positions agree with TRBD1. Germline V gene lookup returns CDR1 MDHEN and CDR2 SYDVKM. The CDR3 covers 13 residues. V was pared by 4 bases and J by 4 bases, with 3 bases of the junction left unmatched. The CDR3 reads CASSYRGFYEQYF. CDR3 in DNA: TGTGCCAGCAGTTACAGGGGGTTTTACGAGCAGTACTTC. Using reference TRBV28 and TRBJ2-7 for the parts outside the CDR3, the full variable domain is DVKVTQSSRYLVKRTGEKVFLECVQDMDHENMFWYRQDPGLGLRLIYFSYDVKMKEKGDIPEGYSVSREKKERFSLILESASTNQTSMYLCASSYRGFYEQYFGPGTRLTVT.

The V gene is TRBV27, the J gene TRBJ1-2, with D possibly being TRBD1 (5 bases). The CDR3 loop spans 13 amino acids. Trimming took 5 bases from V and 8 from J, leaving 15 bases between them. Germline loops: CDR1 MNHEY, CDR2 SMNVEV (reference sequence). CDR3 sequence reads: CASSLQGSNGYTF. CDR3 in DNA: TGTGCCAGCAGTCTTCAGGGAAGTAACGGCTACACCTTC.

The V and J genes are TRBV18 and TRBJ2-6; 8 bases are shared with TRBD1. This CDR3 is built from 18 residues. Trimming removed 6 bases from V and 2 bases from J; junction bases left unmatched: 12. Looked up from germline, CDR1 is KGHSH and CDR2 is LQKENI. The CDR3, as DNA: TGTGCCAGCTCGCCCTCGGGACAGGAGGCTACTGGGGCCAACGTCCTGACTTTC. Translated: CASSPSGQEATGANVLTF.

The genes are TRBV12-5 and TRBJ1-1; D is perhaps TRBD1 (6 bases). This CDR3 spans 12 amino acids. Germline V gene lookup returns CDR1 LGHNT and CDR2 FRNRAP. The ends were cut back, 1 base at V and 9 bases at J, with 9 bases in the middle. CDR3 residues: CASGLARGKAFF. The CDR3, as DNA: TGTGCTAGTGGTTTGGCCAGGGGTAAAGCTTTCTTT.

The chain combines TRBV19 with TRBJ2-1; tentative D call: TRBD2 (5 bases). V lost 4 bases and J lost 7, with 20 bases in between. Germline CDR1 LNHDA, CDR2 SQIVND (reference sequence). The CDR3 runs to 16 residues. The CDR3 region has the DNA TGTGCCAGTAGTACCCAGCAGGCTTCGGGGTTTAATGAGCAGTTCTTC. Translation: CASSTQQASGFNEQFF.

V gene TRBV5-8 combines with J gene TRBJ1-2, with D possibly matching TRBD1 (6 bases). CDR1 and CDR2 (germline): SGHTS, YDEGEE. The CDR3 runs to 12 residues. Trimming pared 8 bases from V and 7 bases from J, leaving 15 bases between. CDR3 DNA sequence: TGTGCCAGTAAACAGGGAGTCGGTGGCTACACCTTC. Protein product: CASKQGVGGYTF.

This chain joins TRBV28 and TRBJ1-5; TRBD1 might be the D (5 bases). The CDR3 spans 15 residues. CDR1 MDHEN and CDR2 SYDVKM come from the germline V gene. Deletions cut 3 bases from V and 5 bases from J, with 14 bases between. CDR3 sequence reads: CASSFLQGGDQPQHF. CDR3 DNA: TGTGCCAGCAGTTTTCTTCAGGGAGGGGATCAGCCCCAGCATTTT.

The J gene is TRBJ1-5, the V gene TRBV6-1; TRBD1 might be the D (5 bases). With 7 bases removed from V and 5 bases from J, the gap between germline ends came to 15 bases. Germline V gene lookup returns CDR1 MNHNS and CDR2 SASEGT. This CDR3 region has 14 residues. In DNA form, the CDR3 reads TGTGCCAGCACCCTTTTCAGGGATGATCAGCCCCAGCATTTT. This sequence encodes CASTLFRDDQPQHF.

V gene TRBV19 combines with J gene TRBJ2-3, with D maybe TRBD2 (6 bases). From germline, CDR1 is LNHDA and CDR2 SQIVND (reference sequence). V lost 9 bases, J lost 2 bases, and 12 bases lay in between. CDR3 length equals 13 residues. In DNA, the CDR3 is TGTGCCAGCCGCGGGACTCTCACAGATACGCAGTATTTT. It is translated as CASRGTLTDTQYF.

V gene TRBV19 combines with J gene TRBJ2-2; no definite D call. In germline, CDR1 is LNHDA, CDR2 SQIVND (reference sequence). The CDR3 length is 14 residues. The ends were cut back, 5 bases at V and 6 bases at J, with 13 bases in the middle. Written as DNA, the CDR3 is TGTGCCAGTAGTCGGATACTCCAAGCCGGGGAGCTGTTTTTT. It specifies CASSRILQAGELFF.

V is TRBV29-1 and J is TRBJ1-1; TRBD1 might be the D (5 bases). The CDR3 is 15 amino acids. From germline, CDR1 is SQVTM and CDR2 ANQGSEA. Trimming stripped 3 bases from V and 3 bases from J, with 17 bases between. CDR3 protein: CSVDGPPGGDTEAFF. CDR3 in DNA: TGCAGCGTTGACGGGCCCCCCGGAGGGGACACTGAAGCTTTCTTT.

V and J are TRBV27 and TRBJ2-7; D unclear. The V and J ends lost 7 bases and 4 bases respectively, with 5 bases between them. The germline gives CDR1 MNHEY, CDR2 SMNVEV (reference sequence). CDR3 length equals 10 residues. DNA of the CDR3: TGTGCCAGCACCAAGTACGAGCAGTACTTC. Residues: CASTKYEQYF.

This clone was seen a single time. The CDR3 DNA sequence: TGTGCCAGCTCACAGTCGGGGGCGACAGAGACCCAGTACTTC. Encoded protein: CASSQSGATETQYF. The gene calls are TRBV18 and TRBJ2-5; D may correspond to TRBD1 or TRBD2 (6 bases each). The ends were cut back, 4 bases at V and 4 bases at J, with 13 bases in the middle. Germline lookup yields CDR1 KGHSH and CDR2 LQKENI. This CDR3 has 14 residues.

This rearrangement joins TRBV7-2 to TRBJ1-2; D remains unclear. Germline V gene sequence: CDR1 SGHTA, CDR2 FQGNSA. The CDR3 totals 13 residues. V lost 1 base and J lost 4, with 7 bases in between. The CDR3 loop reads CASSLESLYGYTF. DNA of the CDR3: TGTGCCAGCAGCTTAGAAAGTCTCTATGGCTACACCTTC.